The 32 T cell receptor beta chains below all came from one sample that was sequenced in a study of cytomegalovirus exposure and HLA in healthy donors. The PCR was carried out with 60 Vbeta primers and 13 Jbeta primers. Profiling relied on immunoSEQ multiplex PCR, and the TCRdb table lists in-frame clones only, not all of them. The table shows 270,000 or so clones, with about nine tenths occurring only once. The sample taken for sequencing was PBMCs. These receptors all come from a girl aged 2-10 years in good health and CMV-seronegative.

The CDR3, as DNA: TGTGCCAGCTCACCTAAAATCCGGACTAGCGGGGACGGGGAGCTGTTTTTT. As protein: CASSPKIRTSGDGELFF. This rearrangement joins TRBV18 to TRBJ2-2, with 12 bases matching TRBD2. From germline, CDR1 is KGHSH and CDR2 LQKENI. The CDR3 length is 17 residues. The V gene end was trimmed by 3 bases and the J gene end by 7 bases; junction bases not matched to a gene: 9. Drawing the rest from reference TRBV18 and TRBJ2-2, the complete variable domain is NAGVMQNPRHLVRRRGQEARLRCSPMKGHSHVYWYRQLPEEGLKFMVYLQKENIIDESGMPKERFSAEFPKEGPSILRIQQVVRGDSAAYFCASSPKIRTSGDGELFFGEGSRLTVL.

CDR3 in amino acids: CASSYSGGGYTF. CDR3 in DNA: TGTGCCAGCAGTTACTCAGGGGGCGGCTACACCTTC. V is TRBV6-6 and J is TRBJ1-2; 7 bases agree with TRBD1. The CDR3 contains 12 residues. The germline gives CDR1 MNHNY, CDR2 SVGAGI (reference sequence). J gave up 8 bases and V 0 bases, and 0 bases lay outside the gene matches.

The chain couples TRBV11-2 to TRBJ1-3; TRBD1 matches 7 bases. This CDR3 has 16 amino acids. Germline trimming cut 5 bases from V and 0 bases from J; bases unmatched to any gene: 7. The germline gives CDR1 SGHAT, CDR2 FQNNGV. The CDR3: CASSPPGQDSGNTIYF. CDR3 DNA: TGTGCCAGCAGCCCCCCAGGACAGGACTCTGGAAACACCATATATTTT.

The CDR3 region is CAWTPGHTADPEQYF. CDR3 nucleotides: TGTGCCTGGACCCCGGGACACACAGCAGACCCCGAGCAGTACTTC. This chain uses TRBV30 with TRBJ2-7; weak D call: TRBD1 (6 bases). CDR3 size: 15 residues. CDR1 is GTSNPN, CDR2 SVGIG, per germline (reference sequence). V shed 4 bases and J shed 6 bases, with 22 bases lying between them.

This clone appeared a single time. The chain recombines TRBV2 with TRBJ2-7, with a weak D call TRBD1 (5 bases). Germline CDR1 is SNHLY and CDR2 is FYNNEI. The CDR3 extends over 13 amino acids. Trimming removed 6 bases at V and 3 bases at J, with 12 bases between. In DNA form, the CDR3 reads TGTGCCAGCAGCCTCGACAGTCTCTACGAGCAGTACTTC. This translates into CASSLDSLYEQYF.

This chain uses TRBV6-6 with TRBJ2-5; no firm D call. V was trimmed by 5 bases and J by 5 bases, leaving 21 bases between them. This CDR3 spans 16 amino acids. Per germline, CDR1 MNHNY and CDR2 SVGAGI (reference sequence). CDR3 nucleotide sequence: TGTGCCAGCAGTAGCTACCTGACTCAAACCCAGGAGACCCAGTACTTC. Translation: CASSSYLTQTQETQYF.

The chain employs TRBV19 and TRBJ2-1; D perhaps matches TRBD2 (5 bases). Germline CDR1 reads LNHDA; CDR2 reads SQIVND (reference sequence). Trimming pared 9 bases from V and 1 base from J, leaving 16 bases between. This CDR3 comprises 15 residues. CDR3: CARCSVPRSYNEQFF. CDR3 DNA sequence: TGTGCCAGATGTAGCGTGCCGAGGTCCTACAATGAGCAGTTCTTC.

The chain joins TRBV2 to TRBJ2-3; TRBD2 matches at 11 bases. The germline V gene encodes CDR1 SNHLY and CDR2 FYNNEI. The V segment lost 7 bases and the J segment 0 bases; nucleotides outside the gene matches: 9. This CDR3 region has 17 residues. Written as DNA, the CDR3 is TGTGCCAGCAAATCACTAGCGGGAGAGGTCAGCACAGATACGCAGTATTTT. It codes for CASKSLAGEVSTDTQYF.

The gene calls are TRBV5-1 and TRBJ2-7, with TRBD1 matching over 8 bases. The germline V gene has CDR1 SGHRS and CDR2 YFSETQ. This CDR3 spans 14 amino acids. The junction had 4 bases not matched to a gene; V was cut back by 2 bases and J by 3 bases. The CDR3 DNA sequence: TGCGCCAGCAGCTTCGGACAGGGAGTCTACGAGCAGTACTTC. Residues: CASSFGQGVYEQYF. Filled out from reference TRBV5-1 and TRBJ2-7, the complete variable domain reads KAGVTQTPRYLIKTRGQQVTLSCSPISGHRSVSWYQQTPGQGLQFLFEYFSETQRNKGNFPGRFSGRQFSNSRSEMNVSTLELGDSALYLCASSFGQGVYEQYFGPGTRLTVT.

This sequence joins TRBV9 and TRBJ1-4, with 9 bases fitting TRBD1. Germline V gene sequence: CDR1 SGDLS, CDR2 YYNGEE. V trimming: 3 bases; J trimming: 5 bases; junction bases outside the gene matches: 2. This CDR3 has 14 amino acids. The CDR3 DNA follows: TGTGCCAGCAGCGCCGGGACAGGGAATGAAAAACTGTTTTTT. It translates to CASSAGTGNEKLFF.

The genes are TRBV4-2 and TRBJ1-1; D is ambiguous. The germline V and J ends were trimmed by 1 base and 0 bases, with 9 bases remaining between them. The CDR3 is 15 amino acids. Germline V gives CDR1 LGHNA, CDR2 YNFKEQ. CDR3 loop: CASSQVRELNTEAFF. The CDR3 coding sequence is TGTGCCAGCAGCCAAGTTCGGGAGCTGAACACTGAAGCTTTCTTT.

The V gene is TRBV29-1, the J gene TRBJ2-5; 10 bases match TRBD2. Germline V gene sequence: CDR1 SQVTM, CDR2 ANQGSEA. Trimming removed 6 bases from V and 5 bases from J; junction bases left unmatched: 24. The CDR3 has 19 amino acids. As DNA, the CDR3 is TGCAGCGTCCCCGGCTGGGGGCGAGAAGCTAGCGGGAGTGGTGAGACCCAGTACTTC. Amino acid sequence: CSVPGWGREASGSGETQYF.

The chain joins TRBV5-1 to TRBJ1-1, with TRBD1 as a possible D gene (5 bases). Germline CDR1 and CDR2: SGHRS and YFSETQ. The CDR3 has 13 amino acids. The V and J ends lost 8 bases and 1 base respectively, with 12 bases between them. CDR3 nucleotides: TGCGCCAGTACGGGACTCTCGAACACTGAAGCTTTCTTT. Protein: CASTGLSNTEAFF.

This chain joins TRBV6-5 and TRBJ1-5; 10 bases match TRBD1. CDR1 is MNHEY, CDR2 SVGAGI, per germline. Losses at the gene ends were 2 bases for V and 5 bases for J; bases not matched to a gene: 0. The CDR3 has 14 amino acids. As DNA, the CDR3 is TGTGCCAGCAGTTACGGGACAGGGGATCAGCCCCAGCATTTT. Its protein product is CASSYGTGDQPQHF.

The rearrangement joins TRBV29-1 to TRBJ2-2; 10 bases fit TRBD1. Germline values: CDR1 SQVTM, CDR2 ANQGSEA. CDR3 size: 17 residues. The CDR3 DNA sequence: TGCACCCCGGGACAGGGGTTTCCCTGGACTCTTACCGGGGAGCTGTTTTTT. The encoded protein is CTPGQGFPWTLTGELFF.

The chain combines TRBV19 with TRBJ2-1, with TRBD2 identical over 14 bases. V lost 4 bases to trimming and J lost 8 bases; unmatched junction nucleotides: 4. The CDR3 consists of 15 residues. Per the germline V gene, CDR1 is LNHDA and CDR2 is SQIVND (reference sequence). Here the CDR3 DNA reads TGTGCCAGTAGTAGACTAGCGGGAGGGACCCATGAGCAGTTCTTC. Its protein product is CASSRLAGGTHEQFF.

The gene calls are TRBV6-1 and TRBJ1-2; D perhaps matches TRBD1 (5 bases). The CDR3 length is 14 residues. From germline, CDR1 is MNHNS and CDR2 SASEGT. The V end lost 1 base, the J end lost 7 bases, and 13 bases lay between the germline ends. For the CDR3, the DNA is TGTGCCAGCAGTGAAGTGGGGGGGACTTTTGGCTACACCTTC. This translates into CASSEVGGTFGYTF.

CDR3 nucleotides: TGTGCCAGTAAAGAGGGAGAAAGTCGGGCCACCGGGGAGCTGTTTTTT. This encodes CASKEGESRATGELFF. J is TRBJ2-2 and V is TRBV27; weak D call: TRBD2 (5 bases). The CDR3 runs to 16 residues. The germline CDR1 and CDR2 sequences are MNHEY and SMNVEV (reference sequence). V was pared by 9 bases and J by 4 bases, with 21 bases between.

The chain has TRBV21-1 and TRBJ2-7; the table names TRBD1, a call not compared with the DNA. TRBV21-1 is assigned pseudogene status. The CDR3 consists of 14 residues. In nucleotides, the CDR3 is TGTGCCAGCAGCAAACTGGACAACTTGTACGAGCAGTACTTC. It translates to CASSKLDNLYEQYF.

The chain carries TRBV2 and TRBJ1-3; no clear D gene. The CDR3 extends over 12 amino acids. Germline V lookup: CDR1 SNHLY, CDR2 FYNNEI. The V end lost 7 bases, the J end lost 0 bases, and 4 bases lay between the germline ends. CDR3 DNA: TGTGCCAGCATGAGCTCTGGAAACACCATATATTTT. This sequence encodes CASMSSGNTIYF.

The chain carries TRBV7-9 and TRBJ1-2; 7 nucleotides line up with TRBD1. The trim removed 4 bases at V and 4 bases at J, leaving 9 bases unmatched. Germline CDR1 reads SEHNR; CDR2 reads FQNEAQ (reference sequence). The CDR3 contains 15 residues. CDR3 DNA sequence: TGTGCCAGCAGCTCTCAAACAGGGGCGACCTATGGCTACACCTTC. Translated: CASSSQTGATYGYTF.

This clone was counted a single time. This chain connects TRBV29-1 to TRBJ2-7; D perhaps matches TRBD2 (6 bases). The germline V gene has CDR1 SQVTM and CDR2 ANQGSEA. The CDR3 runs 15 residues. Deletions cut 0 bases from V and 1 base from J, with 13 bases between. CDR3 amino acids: CSVEDDASESYEQYF. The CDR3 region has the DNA TGCAGCGTTGAAGATGACGCTAGCGAGTCCTACGAGCAGTACTTC.

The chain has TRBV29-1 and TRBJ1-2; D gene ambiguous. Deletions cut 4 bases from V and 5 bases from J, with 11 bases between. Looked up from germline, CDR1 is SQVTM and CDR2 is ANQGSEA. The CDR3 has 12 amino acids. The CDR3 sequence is CSVAGGGYGYTF. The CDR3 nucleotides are TGCAGCGTTGCAGGTGGTGGGTATGGCTACACCTTC.

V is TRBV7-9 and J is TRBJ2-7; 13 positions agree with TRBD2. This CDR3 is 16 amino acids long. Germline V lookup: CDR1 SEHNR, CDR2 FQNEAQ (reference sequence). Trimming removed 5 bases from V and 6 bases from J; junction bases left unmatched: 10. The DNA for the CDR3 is TGTGCCAGCAGCCCCCGAGGGACTAGCGGGAACGGCGAGCAGTACTTC. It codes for CASSPRGTSGNGEQYF.

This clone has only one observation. The CDR3 region has the DNA TGTGCCTGGACTCGAAGGGGTAACACTGAAGCTTTCTTT. Translated, it gives CAWTRRGNTEAFF. V usage is TRBV30 and J usage is TRBJ1-1; maybe TRBD1 (5 bases). V was trimmed by 4 bases and J by 2 bases, leaving 11 bases between them. Germline V CDR1 and CDR2: GTSNPN, SVGIG (reference sequence). The CDR3 has 13 amino acids.

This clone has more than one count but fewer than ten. CDR3 nucleotide sequence: TGTGCCAGCCAGGCGGGGGGTATTGGGGAGCTGTTTTTT. It specifies CASQAGGIGELFF. The chain recombines TRBV6-5 with TRBJ2-2; TRBD2 agrees at 8 bases. From germline, CDR1 is MNHEY and CDR2 SVGAGI. The CDR3 runs 13 residues. The V segment lost 8 bases and the J segment 8 bases; nucleotides outside the gene matches: 7.

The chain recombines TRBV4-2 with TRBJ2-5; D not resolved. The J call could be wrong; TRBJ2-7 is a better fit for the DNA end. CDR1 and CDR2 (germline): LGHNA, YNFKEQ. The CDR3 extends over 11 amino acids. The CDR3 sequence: CASSQGSEQYF. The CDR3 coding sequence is TGTGCCAGCAGCCAAGGGTCCGAGCAGTACTTC.

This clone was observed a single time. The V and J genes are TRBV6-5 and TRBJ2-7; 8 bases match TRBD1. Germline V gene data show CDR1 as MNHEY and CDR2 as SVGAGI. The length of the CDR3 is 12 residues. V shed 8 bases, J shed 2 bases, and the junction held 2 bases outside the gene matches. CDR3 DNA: TGTGCCAGCTGGGACAGGCCCTACGAGCAGTACTTC. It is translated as CASWDRPYEQYF.

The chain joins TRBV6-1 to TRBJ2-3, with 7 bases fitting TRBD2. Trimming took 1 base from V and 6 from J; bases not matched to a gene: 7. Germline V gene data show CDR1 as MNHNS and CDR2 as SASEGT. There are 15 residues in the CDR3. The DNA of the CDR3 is TGTGCCAGCAGTGAAGGGACTAGAATTTACGATACGCAGTATTTT. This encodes CASSEGTRIYDTQYF.

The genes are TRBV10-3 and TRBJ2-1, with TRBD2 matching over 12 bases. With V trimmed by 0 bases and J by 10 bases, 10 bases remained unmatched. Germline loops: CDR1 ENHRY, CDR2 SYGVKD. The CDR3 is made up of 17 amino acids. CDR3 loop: CAISESVTSGRLGEQFF. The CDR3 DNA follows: TGTGCCATCAGTGAGTCAGTAACTAGCGGGAGGTTAGGAGAGCAGTTCTTC.

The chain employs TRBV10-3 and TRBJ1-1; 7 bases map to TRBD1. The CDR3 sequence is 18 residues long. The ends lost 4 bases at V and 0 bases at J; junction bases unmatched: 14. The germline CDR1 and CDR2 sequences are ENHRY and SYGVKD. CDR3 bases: TGTGCCATCAGTGGGGCTCGGGACAGAAGATCCATGAACACTGAAGCTTTCTTT. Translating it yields CAISGARDRRSMNTEAFF.

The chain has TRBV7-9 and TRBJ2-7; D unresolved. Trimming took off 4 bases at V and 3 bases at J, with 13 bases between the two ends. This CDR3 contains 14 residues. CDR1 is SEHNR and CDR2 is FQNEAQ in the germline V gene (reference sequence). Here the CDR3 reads CASSSSMWSYEQYF. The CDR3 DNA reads TGTGCCAGCAGCTCTTCCATGTGGAGCTACGAGCAGTACTTC.